Described below is a single T cell receptor (beta chain) sequence and its context. Its specificity is unknown. The sort gate was single viable CD3+CD4+CD8-CD45RO+ cells for memory CD4+ T cells. CDR1 SGHNT and CDR2 YYREEE come from the germline V gene (reference sequence). Deletions cut 0 bases from V and 4 bases from J, with 7 bases between. This CDR3 has 13 residues. Profiling relied on immunoSEQ multiplex PCR, and the TCRdb table lists in-frame clones only, not all of them. The sample contains over 40,000 clones, 79% of which appear only once. This record belongs to a study of memory CD4+ T cells and cytomegalovirus serostatus. Study-wide results and caveats: About two fifths of the roughly 150 known CMV-associated TCRbeta sequences appeared in CD4+ memory.

The sample comprised memory CD4+ T cells from blood. The receptor comes from an adult in good health and CMV-seronegative. The rearrangement uses TRBV5-4 and TRBJ1-2; D is unclear. CDR3 residues: CASSLANSYGYTF. In DNA form, the CDR3 reads TGTGCCAGCAGCTTGGCCAATTCCTATGGCTACACCTTC.